The T cell receptor beta chain under discussion was sequenced for a study of blood T cell repertoires in COVID-19. Study context: There were acute and convalescent COVID-19 samples, and they came from the United States, Italy and Spain.

V trimming: 5 bases; J trimming: 1 base; junction bases outside the gene matches: 4. Germline V CDR1 and CDR2: SGHTA, FQGNSA. This CDR3 has 15 amino acids. Sequenced by immunoSEQ multiplex PCR; TCRdb stores in-frame clones only, minus some. The repertoire holds over 100,000 clones, with approximately 80% as singletons. What was sequenced was peripheral blood. The J gene is TRBJ2-1, the V gene TRBV7-2; TRBD1 matches 8 bases. The sequence was collected from a man aged 55 to 69 with active or convalescent COVID-19. The CDR3 here is CASSKDRGSYNEQFF. Here the CDR3 DNA reads TGTGCCAGCAGCAAAGACAGGGGTTCCTACAATGAGCAGTTCTTC. Full variable domain (missing parts from reference TRBV7-2 and TRBJ2-1): GAGVSQSPSNKVTEKGKDVELRCDPISGHTALYWYRQSLGQGLEFLIYFQGNSAPDKSGLPSDRFSAERTGGSVSTLTIQRTQQEDSAVYLCASSKDRGSYNEQFFGPGTRLTVL.